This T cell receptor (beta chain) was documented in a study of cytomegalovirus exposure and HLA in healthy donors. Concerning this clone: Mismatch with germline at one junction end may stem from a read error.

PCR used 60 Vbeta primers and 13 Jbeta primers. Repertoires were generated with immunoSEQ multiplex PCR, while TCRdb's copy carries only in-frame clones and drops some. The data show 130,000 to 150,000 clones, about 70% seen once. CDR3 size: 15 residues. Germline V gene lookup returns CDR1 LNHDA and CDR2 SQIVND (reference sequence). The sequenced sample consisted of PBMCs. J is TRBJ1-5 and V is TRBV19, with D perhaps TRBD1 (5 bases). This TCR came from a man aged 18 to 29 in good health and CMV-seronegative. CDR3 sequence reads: CASTGLTGTNRPQHF. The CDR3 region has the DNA TGTGCCAGTACCGGACTAACAGGTACCAATCGGCCCCAGCATTTT.